These 32 T cell receptor beta chains came from one sample sequenced in a study of breast tumors, draining lymph nodes, adjacent tissues. TCRdb reprocessed the multiplex PCR reads via MiXCR and lists one record per CDR3 protein. This sample yields more than 250,000 distinct CDR3 sequences, of which 30% to 35% are seen a single time; under 1.2% belongs to the top ten. Axillary draining lymph nodes of breast cancer patients supplied the node samples. Sequenced material: axillary lymph node tissue. Receptors were obtained from a female donor with breast cancer. Some clones in this sample may be carry-over from other donors' samples.

This clonotype was seen just once. A much more abundant neighbour one base away suggests this may be a read error. The chain links TRBV2 to TRBJ1-1, with a weak D call TRBD1 (5 bases). Germline V gives CDR1 SNHLY, CDR2 FYNNEI. The CDR3 is 14 amino acids. The V end lost 6 bases, the J end lost 5 bases, and 16 bases lay between the germline ends. The CDR3, as DNA: TGTGCCAGCAGCCCCAGGGAAAGGCTTACTGAAGCTTTCTTT. Protein: CASSPRERLTEAFF.

This clonotype was picked up one time. A much more abundant neighbour one base away suggests this may be a read error. The CDR3: CASSIRGVCEQFF. The CDR3 coding sequence is TGTGCCAGTAGTATCAGGGGGGTCTGTGAGCAGTTCTTC. The V call is TRBV19, the J call TRBJ2-1, with TRBD1 as a possible D gene (7 bases). Between the trimmed V and J ends, which lost 3 bases and 9 bases, there was a span of 12 bases. This CDR3 is built from 13 residues. From germline, CDR1 is LNHDA and CDR2 SQIVND (reference sequence).

This clonotype was picked up many times. This chain connects TRBV11-2 to TRBJ1-2; D gene unclear. CDR3 length equals 14 residues. V lost 4 bases and J lost 0, with 9 bases in between. Germline V lookup: CDR1 SGHAT, CDR2 FQNNGV. CDR3 nucleotide sequence: TGTGCCAGCAGCTACTCCCTAGCTAACTATGGCTACACCTTC. Protein sequence: CASSYSLANYGYTF.

This clonotype showed up many times. The rearrangement links TRBV19 to TRBJ1-6; 10 bases are shared with TRBD1. Looked up from germline, CDR1 is LNHDA and CDR2 is SQIVND (reference sequence). The CDR3 is 14 residues long. V was clipped by 4 bases and J by 9 bases; unmatched bases: 3. CDR3 amino acids: CASSSGQGVSPLHF. CDR3 in DNA: TGTGCCAGTAGTAGCGGACAGGGGGTTTCACCCCTCCACTTT.

This clonotype was seen more than once but under ten times. A much larger clonotype is one base distant, so this may be a read error. The rearrangement uses TRBV7-2 and TRBJ2-6, with D maybe TRBD1 (5 bases). This CDR3 spans 15 amino acids. Germline V gene data show CDR1 as SGHTA and CDR2 as FQGNSA. The CDR3 nucleotides are TGTGCCAGCAGCCAGGGATCAGGTGGGGCCAACGTCCTGCCTTTC. It specifies CASSQGSGGANVLPF.

This clonotype was seen repeatedly, ten times or more. In nucleotides, the CDR3 is TGTGCCAGCAGCGCCGGGACTAGCGGGAGGGCCGATTCACCCCTCCACTTT. Protein: CASSAGTSGRADSPLHF. The V call is TRBV9, the J call TRBJ1-6, with a weak D call TRBD1 (5 bases). CDR3 length: 17 residues. Trimming stripped 3 bases from V and 8 bases from J, with 21 bases between. The V gene's germline CDR1 is SGDLS and CDR2 YYNGEE.

Note on this clonotype: This sequence may be a read error, since a much larger clone differs from it by one base. The V call is TRBV20-1, the J call TRBJ1-2, with D possibly matching TRBD1 (5 bases). This CDR3 region has 12 residues. The germline CDR1 and CDR2 sequences are DFQATT and SNEGSKA (reference sequence). The DNA for the CDR3 is TGCAGTGCATTATCTGAAGACAGTGGCTCCACCTTC. It yields the protein CSALSEDSGSTF.

This clonotype was observed many times. This chain uses TRBV24-1 with TRBJ2-7, with 9 nucleotides matching TRBD1. This CDR3 region has 16 residues. The V segment lost 4 bases and the J segment 0 bases; nucleotides outside the gene matches: 6. CDR1 and CDR2 from the germline V gene are KGHDR and SFDVKD. CDR3 sequence (DNA): TGTGCCACCAGTGACCCGGGGACAGGGAACTCCTACGAGCAGTACTTC. It codes for CATSDPGTGNSYEQYF.

This clonotype has at least ten counts. The chain carries TRBV19 and TRBJ2-7, with D possibly being TRBD2 (6 bases). Germline V gene sequence: CDR1 LNHDA, CDR2 SQIVND (reference sequence). The germline V and J ends were trimmed by 3 bases and 3 bases, with 6 bases remaining between them. The CDR3 length is 12 residues. The CDR3 DNA follows: TGTGCCAGTAGTATGGAGGGCTACGAGCAGTACTTC. Its translation is CASSMEGYEQYF.

Remarks on this clonotype: A clone one base away is much larger, so this may be a read error. The chain carries TRBV19 and TRBJ2-5; 7 bases map to TRBD1. The assigned J gene may be wrong: the sequence end matches TRBJ2-7 better. Germline CDR1 is LNHDA and CDR2 is SQIVND (reference sequence). The CDR3 loop spans 15 amino acids. Here the CDR3 DNA reads TGTGCCAGTAGTAGTGGGACAGCACCCTTCTACGAGCAGTACTTC. This gives the protein CASSSGTAPFYEQYF.

This clonotype was observed many times. The chain employs TRBV7-8 and TRBJ2-7; the match to TRBD1 covers 9 bases. This CDR3 has 17 residues. V trimming: 1 base; J trimming: 2 bases; junction bases outside the gene matches: 9. The germline gives CDR1 SGHVS, CDR2 FQNEAQ. CDR3 sequence reads: CASSLGARTGATYEQYF. CDR3 bases: TGTGCCAGCAGCTTAGGAGCCCGGACAGGGGCCACCTACGAGCAGTACTTC.

This clonotype was seen ten or more times. The V and J genes are TRBV7-8 and TRBJ2-3, with TRBD2 as a possible D gene (6 bases). V was pared by 0 bases and J by 0 bases, with 16 bases between. Germline V gene sequence: CDR1 SGHVS, CDR2 FQNEAQ. The CDR3 extends over 18 amino acids. CDR3 nucleotide sequence: TGTGCCAGCAGCTTAGCGCAAGTGGCGGGACTTAGCACAGATACGCAGTATTTT. Translating it yields CASSLAQVAGLSTDTQYF.

The sample holds many counts of this clonotype. The gene calls are TRBV19 and TRBJ2-1; D is unclear. Germline loops: CDR1 LNHDA, CDR2 SQIVND (reference sequence). The CDR3 runs 14 residues. Trimming shortened V by 1 base and J by 0 bases, and 4 bases separated the two germline ends. In DNA form, the CDR3 reads TGTGCCAGTAGTATAGTAAGCTCCTACAATGAGCAGTTCTTC. This encodes CASSIVSSYNEQFF.

This clonotype occurred many times. Here the CDR3 DNA reads TGTGCCAGCAGTGAAACAGAAGACAATCAGCCCCAGCATTTT. Its translation: CASSETEDNQPQHF. The rearrangement links TRBV2 to TRBJ1-5; D gene ambiguous. Germline loops: CDR1 SNHLY, CDR2 FYNNEI. This CDR3 contains 14 residues. V was shortened by 2 bases and J by 3 bases, with 8 bases between the two germline ends.

The chain uses TRBV12-3 or TRBV12-4 and TRBJ2-1, with D perhaps matching TRBD2 (5 bases). The V end was cut by 9 bases, the J end by 5 bases, with 23 bases between. This CDR3 region has 16 residues. CDR3 amino acids: CASKVAGELDHNEQFF. The CDR3 bases are TGTGCCAGTAAAGTTGCCGGGGAGTTAGACCACAATGAGCAGTTCTTC.

In its sample, this clonotype was seen many times. The J gene is TRBJ2-1, the V gene TRBV30; D uncertain. V was shortened by 1 base and J by 6 bases, with 4 bases between the two germline ends. The CDR3 is 11 amino acids. The germline V gene has CDR1 GTSNPN and CDR2 SVGIG (reference sequence). CDR3 loop: CAWSDANEQFF. DNA of the CDR3: TGTGCCTGGAGTGACGCCAATGAGCAGTTCTTC.

Comment on this clonotype: A read error may account for a junction end that differs from germline. V usage is TRBV7-9 and J usage is TRBJ2-5, with 12 bases fitting TRBD2. Looked up from germline, CDR1 is SEHNR and CDR2 is FQNEAQ (reference sequence). This CDR3 is built from 17 residues. The CDR3 DNA sequence: TGTGCCAGCAGCCACACTAGCGGGAGGTTTTCCCAAGAGCCCCAGTACTTC. It codes for CASSHTSGRFSQEPQYF. The entire variable domain, with the rest obtained from reference TRBV7-9 and TRBJ2-5, is as follows: DTGVSQNPRHKITKRGQNVTFRCDPISEHNRLYWYRQTLGQGPEFLTYFQNEAQLEKSRLLSDRFSAERPKGSFSTLEIQRTEQGDSAMYLCASSHTSGRFSQEPQYFGPGTRLLVL.

Details on this clonotype: A read error is possible here, since a much larger clone lies one base away. The CDR3 nucleotides are TGTGCCAGCAGTTATTCTAAAGATACGCAGTATTTT. Residues: CASSYSKDTQYF. This chain joins TRBV25-1 and TRBJ2-3, with D hard to call. The V end lost 5 bases, the J end lost 5 bases, and 8 bases lay between the germline ends. Per the germline V gene, CDR1 is MGHDK and CDR2 is SYGVNS. The CDR3 loop spans 12 amino acids.

This clonotype was detected many times. The chain combines TRBV6-4 with TRBJ2-5, with 7 bases aligning to TRBD2. Germline V CDR1 and CDR2: MRHNA, SNTAGT. V trimming: 0 bases; J trimming: 0 bases; junction bases outside the gene matches: 16. This CDR3 contains 20 residues. The CDR3: CASSDSIGSSGTRYQETQYF. The CDR3 DNA reads TGTGCCAGCAGTGACTCGATTGGGTCTAGCGGAACACGGTACCAAGAGACCCAGTACTTC.

As for this clonotype: A clone one base away is much larger, so this may be a read error. This sequence joins TRBV11-2 and TRBJ2-1; TRBD2 matches at 9 bases. Trimming cost V 4 bases and J 2 bases; bases outside gene matches: 3. This CDR3 has 15 amino acids. The germline gives CDR1 SGHAT, CDR2 FQNNGV. Here the CDR3 DNA reads TGTGCCAGCAGCTCACTAGCGGGCCCCTACAATGAGCAGTTCTTC. It encodes CASSSLAGPYNEQFF.

This clonotype has only a few counts. Germline and junction disagree at one end, which may indicate a read error. The CDR3 sequence is CASGVGSGYNEQSF. The CDR3 DNA reads as TGTGCCAGCGGGGTCGGGAGTGGGTACAATGAGCAGTCCTTC. The chain joins TRBV9 to TRBJ2-1, with a weak D call TRBD2 (6 bases). This CDR3 is 14 amino acids long. CDR1 SGDLS and CDR2 YYNGEE come from the germline V gene.

The rearrangement links TRBV28 to TRBJ2-1; D is unresolved. V dropped 4 bases and J dropped 6 bases, with 7 bases sitting between them. The CDR3 extends over 12 amino acids. Germline V lookup: CDR1 MDHEN, CDR2 SYDVKM. The CDR3 sequence is CASSSAVNEQFF. The CDR3 region has the DNA TGTGCCAGCAGTTCCGCCGTCAATGAGCAGTTCTTC.

Regarding this clonotype: Given the absence of the conserved phenylalanine or tryptophan at the CDR3 end, a read error is likely. The chain recombines TRBV11-2 with TRBJ2-5; D is unclear. This CDR3 spans 13 amino acids. V was pared by 8 bases and J by 4 bases, with 14 bases between. Germline V CDR1 and CDR2: SGHAT, FQNNGV. This CDR3 is CASGQSVGETQYL. CDR3 in DNA: TGTGCCAGCGGCCAATCGGTCGGAGAGACCCAGTACCTC.

In its sample, this clonotype was seen many times. The V and J genes are TRBV9 and TRBJ2-7, with 8 bases that match TRBD2. Germline lookup yields CDR1 SGDLS and CDR2 YYNGEE. Trimming removed 4 bases from V and 0 bases from J; junction bases left unmatched: 3. This CDR3 region has 14 residues. CDR3 region: CASSFSGVSYEQYF. The CDR3, as DNA: TGTGCCAGCAGCTTTAGCGGGGTCTCCTACGAGCAGTACTTC. The full variable domain, completed using reference TRBV9 and TRBJ2-7, is DSGVTQTPKHLITATGQRVTLRCSPRSGDLSVYWYQQSLDQGLQFLIQYYNGEERAKGNILERFSAQQFPDLHSELNLSSLELGDSALYFCASSFSGVSYEQYFGPGTRLTVT.

The sample holds a few counts of this clonotype. The J gene is TRBJ2-3, the V gene TRBV27; perhaps TRBD2 as D (7 bases). Germline CDR1 reads MNHEY; CDR2 reads SMNVEV (reference sequence). The CDR3 sequence is 14 residues long. Trimming left V 5 bases short and J 5 bases short, with 14 bases between. The CDR3 bases are TGTGCCAGCAGTCTCCTGGGGGGGCGAGATACGCAGTATTTT. It yields the protein CASSLLGGRDTQYF.

This clonotype came up many times. The chain couples TRBV6-1 to TRBJ1-5; 8 nucleotides line up with TRBD1. J was trimmed by 1 base and V by 4 bases; bases with no gene match: 3. This CDR3 region has 15 residues. Germline CDR1 and CDR2: MNHNS and SASEGT. This CDR3 is CASSGDRSSNQPQHF. Written as DNA, the CDR3 is TGTGCCAGCAGTGGGGACAGGTCGAGCAATCAGCCCCAGCATTTT.

This clonotype was counted a few times. The J gene is TRBJ1-1, the V gene TRBV20-1; no clear D. This CDR3 comprises 13 residues. The germline V gene has CDR1 DFQATT and CDR2 SNEGSKA (reference sequence). V dropped 4 bases and J dropped 3 bases, with 12 bases sitting between them. Here the CDR3 reads CSATLGAYTEAFF. The CDR3 region has the DNA TGCAGTGCTACCTTGGGAGCGTACACTGAAGCTTTCTTT.

This clonotype was recorded many times. V and J are TRBV7-6 and TRBJ2-7, with 8 positions matching TRBD1. The germline CDR1 and CDR2 sequences are SGHVS and FNYEAQ. The CDR3 has 15 amino acids. V lost 5 bases, J lost 2 bases, and 8 bases stayed unmatched. The CDR3 region has the DNA TGTGCCAGCAGCCGTGGGACAGGAGTAACCTACGAGCAGTACTTC. It encodes CASSRGTGVTYEQYF.

This clonotype was counted a few times. The chain couples TRBV12-3 or TRBV12-4 to TRBJ2-1; 8 nucleotides agree with TRBD2. This CDR3 has 17 amino acids. With 2 bases clipped from V and 3 bases from J, the junction kept 9 bases outside the gene matches. CDR3 protein: CASSLSRGGVGYNEQFF. Here the CDR3 DNA reads TGTGCCAGCAGTTTATCTCGGGGGGGTGTCGGCTACAATGAGCAGTTCTTC.

A note on this clonotype: A much larger clone lies a single base off, so this may be a read error. The chain joins TRBV5-1 to TRBJ2-5; D may be TRBD2 (5 bases). The CDR3 is 15 amino acids. V was pared by 3 bases and J by 3 bases, with 15 bases between. Germline lookup yields CDR1 SGHRS and CDR2 YFSETQ. The CDR3 DNA sequence: TGCGCCAGCAGCTCGGGGTTAGAAGCAAAAGAGACCCAGTACTTC. It codes for CASSSGLEAKETQYF.

Details on this clonotype: A much more abundant neighbour one base away suggests this may be a read error. The gene calls are TRBV12-3 or TRBV12-4 and TRBJ2-1; 13 nucleotides match TRBD2. The CDR3 is 15 amino acids. In DNA form, the CDR3 reads TGTGCCGGCAGGTTACACAAACTAGCGGGAGGGGAGCAGTTCTTC. Its protein is CAGRLHKLAGGEQFF.

This clonotype was detected many times. The J gene is TRBJ1-2, the V gene TRBV19, with D tentatively TRBD1 (5 bases). Between the trimmed V and J ends, which lost 6 bases and 3 bases, there was a span of 11 bases. The germline gives CDR1 LNHDA, CDR2 SQIVND (reference sequence). The CDR3 sequence is 13 residues long. The CDR3 coding sequence is TGTGCCAGTAGAGAAACGGGACACTATGGCTACACCTTC. Translating it yields CASRETGHYGYTF.